The T cell receptor (beta chain) under discussion was sequenced for a study of PD-L1 blockade in urothelial cancer. Study summary: Per blood sample, T cells had a median of roughly 150,000. Study-level results: Below-median pretreatment blood TCR clonality was associated with improved progression-free and overall survival.

As to this clone: Its antigen is currently unknown.

Specified time point: pretreatment peripheral blood. Patients' urothelial carcinoma was locally advanced or metastatic. Per the germline V gene, CDR1 is SGHVS and CDR2 is FNYEAQ. The ends lost 5 bases at V and 5 bases at J; junction bases unmatched: 7. CDR3 length equals 14 residues. TCRdb's copy holds only in-frame clones and misses some; the assay was immunoSEQ multiplex PCR. The sample lists just under 50,000 clones, about 81% seen once, with around 3.2% in the top ten. The specimen was PBMCs, collected around atezolizumab (anti-PD-L1) treatment. This rearrangement joins TRBV7-6 to TRBJ2-5, with 8 nucleotides matching TRBD1. The TCR originated in a man in his 70s with urothelial cancer. The CDR3 DNA sequence: TGTGCCAGCAGCGAAAACAGGGGGACGGAGACCCAGTACTTC. Its protein is CASSENRGTETQYF.